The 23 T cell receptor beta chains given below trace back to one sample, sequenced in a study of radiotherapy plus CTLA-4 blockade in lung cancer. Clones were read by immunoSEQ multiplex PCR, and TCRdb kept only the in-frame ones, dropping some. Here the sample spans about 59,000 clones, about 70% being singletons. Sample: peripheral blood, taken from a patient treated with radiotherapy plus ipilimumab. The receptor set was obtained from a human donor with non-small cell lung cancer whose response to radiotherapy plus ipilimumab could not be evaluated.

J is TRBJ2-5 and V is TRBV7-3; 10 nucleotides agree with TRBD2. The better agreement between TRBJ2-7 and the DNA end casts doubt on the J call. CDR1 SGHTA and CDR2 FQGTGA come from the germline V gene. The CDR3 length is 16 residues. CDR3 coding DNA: TGTGCCAGCAGTCCCACCCCCACTAGCGGGAACCACGAGCAGTACTTC. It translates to CASSPTPTSGNHEQYF.

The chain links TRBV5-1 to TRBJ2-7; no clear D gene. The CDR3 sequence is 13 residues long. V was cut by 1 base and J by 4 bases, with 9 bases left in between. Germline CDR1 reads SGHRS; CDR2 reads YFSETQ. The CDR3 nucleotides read TGCGCCAGCAGCTTGTCCTTTGCGTACGAGCAGTACTTC. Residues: CASSLSFAYEQYF. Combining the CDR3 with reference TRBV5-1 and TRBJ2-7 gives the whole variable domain KAGVTQTPRYLIKTRGQQVTLSCSPISGHRSVSWYQQTPGQGLQFLFEYFSETQRNKGNFPGRFSGRQFSNSRSEMNVSTLELGDSALYLCASSLSFAYEQYFGPGTRLTVT.

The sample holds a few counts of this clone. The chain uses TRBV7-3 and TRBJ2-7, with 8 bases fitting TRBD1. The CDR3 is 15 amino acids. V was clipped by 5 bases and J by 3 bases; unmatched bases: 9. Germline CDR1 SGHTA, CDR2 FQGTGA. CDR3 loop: CASSRRQGTNYEQYF. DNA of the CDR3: TGTGCCAGCAGCCGACGACAGGGGACGAACTACGAGCAGTACTTC.

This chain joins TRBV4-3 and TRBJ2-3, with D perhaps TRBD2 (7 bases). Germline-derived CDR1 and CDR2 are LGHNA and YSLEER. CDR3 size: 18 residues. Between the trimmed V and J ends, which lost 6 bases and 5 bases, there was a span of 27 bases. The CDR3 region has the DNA TGCGCCAGCAGTCAAAGGGAGGGGGGCGCAGGGGCCCAAGATACGCAGTATTTT. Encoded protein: CASSQREGGAGAQDTQYF.

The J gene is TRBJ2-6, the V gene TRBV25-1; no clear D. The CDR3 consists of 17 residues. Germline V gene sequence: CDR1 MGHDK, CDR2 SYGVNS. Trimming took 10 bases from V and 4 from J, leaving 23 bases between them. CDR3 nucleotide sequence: TGTGCCACCGCGGCGGCAGAATCCTCTCTGGGGGCCAACGTCCTGACTTTC. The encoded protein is CATAAAESSLGANVLTF.

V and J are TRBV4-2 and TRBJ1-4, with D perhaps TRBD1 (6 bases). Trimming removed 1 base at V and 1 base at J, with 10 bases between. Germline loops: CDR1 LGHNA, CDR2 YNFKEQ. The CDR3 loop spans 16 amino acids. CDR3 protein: CASSQGQGRTNEKLFF. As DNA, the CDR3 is TGTGCCAGCAGCCAAGGGCAGGGGCGAACTAATGAAAAACTGTTTTTT.

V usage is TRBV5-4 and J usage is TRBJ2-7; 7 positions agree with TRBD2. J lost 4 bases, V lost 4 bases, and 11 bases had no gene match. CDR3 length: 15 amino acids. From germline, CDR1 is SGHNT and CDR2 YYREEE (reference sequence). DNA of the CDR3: TGTGCCAGCAGCCAAGATCTAACTAGCGCGTACGAGCAGTACTTC. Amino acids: CASSQDLTSAYEQYF.

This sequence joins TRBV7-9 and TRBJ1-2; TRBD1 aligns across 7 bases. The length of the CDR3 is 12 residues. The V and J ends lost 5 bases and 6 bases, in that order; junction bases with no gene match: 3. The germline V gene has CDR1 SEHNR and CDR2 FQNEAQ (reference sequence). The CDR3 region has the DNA TGTGCCAGCAGCGCTACAGGGGATGGCTACACCTTC. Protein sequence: CASSATGDGYTF.

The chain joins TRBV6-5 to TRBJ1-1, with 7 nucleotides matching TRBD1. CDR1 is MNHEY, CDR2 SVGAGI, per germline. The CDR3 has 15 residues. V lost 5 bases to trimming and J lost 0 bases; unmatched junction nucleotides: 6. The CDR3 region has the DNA TGTGCCAGCAGTCCCCAGGGGGGATTGAACACTGAAGCTTTCTTT. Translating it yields CASSPQGGLNTEAFF.

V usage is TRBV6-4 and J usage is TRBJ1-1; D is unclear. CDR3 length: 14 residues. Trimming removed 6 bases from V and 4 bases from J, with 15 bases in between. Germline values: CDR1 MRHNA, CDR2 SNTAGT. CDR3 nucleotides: TGTGCCAGCAGCCCGAAGACGGGAGGCACTGAAGCTTTCTTT. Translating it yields CASSPKTGGTEAFF.

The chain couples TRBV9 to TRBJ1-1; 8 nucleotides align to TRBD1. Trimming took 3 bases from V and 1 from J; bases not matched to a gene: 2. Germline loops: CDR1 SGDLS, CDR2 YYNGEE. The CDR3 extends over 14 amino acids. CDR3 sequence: CASSAGTGNTEAFF. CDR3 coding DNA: TGTGCCAGCAGCGCCGGGACAGGGAACACTGAAGCTTTCTTT.

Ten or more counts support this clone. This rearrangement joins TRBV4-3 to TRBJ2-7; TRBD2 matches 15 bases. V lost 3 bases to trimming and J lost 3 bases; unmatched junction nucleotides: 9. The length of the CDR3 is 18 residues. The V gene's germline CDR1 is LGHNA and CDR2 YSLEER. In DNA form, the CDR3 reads TGCGCCAGCAGCCACGGCGGGACTAGCGGGGGGACAATCTACGAGCAGTACTTC. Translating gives CASSHGGTSGGTIYEQYF.

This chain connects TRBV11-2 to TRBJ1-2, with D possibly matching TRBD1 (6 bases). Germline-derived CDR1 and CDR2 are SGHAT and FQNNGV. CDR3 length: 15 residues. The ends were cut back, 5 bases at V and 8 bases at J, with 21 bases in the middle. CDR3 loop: CASSGGGGGPWGYTF. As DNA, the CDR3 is TGTGCCAGCAGCGGAGGAGGTGGGGGCCCTTGGGGCTACACCTTC.

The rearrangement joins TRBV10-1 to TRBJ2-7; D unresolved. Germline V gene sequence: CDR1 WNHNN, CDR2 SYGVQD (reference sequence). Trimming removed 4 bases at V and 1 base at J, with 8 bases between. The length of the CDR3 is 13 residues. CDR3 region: CASSVAASYEQYF. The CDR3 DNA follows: TGCGCCAGCAGTGTGGCTGCTTCCTACGAGCAGTACTTC.

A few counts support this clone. CDR3 protein: CASTVGVSGVPETQYF. CDR3 DNA sequence: TGTGCCAGCACGGTGGGGGTTTCGGGGGTTCCAGAGACCCAGTACTTC. V is TRBV9 and J is TRBJ2-5, with TRBD2 as a possible D gene (6 bases). The V gene's germline CDR1 is SGDLS and CDR2 YYNGEE. The CDR3 totals 16 residues. Trimming stripped 6 bases from V and 4 bases from J, with 22 bases between. The full variable domain, completed using reference TRBV9 and TRBJ2-5, is DSGVTQTPKHLITATGQRVTLRCSPRSGDLSVYWYQQSLDQGLQFLIQYYNGEERAKGNILERFSAQQFPDLHSELNLSSLELGDSALYFCASTVGVSGVPETQYFGPGTRLLVL.

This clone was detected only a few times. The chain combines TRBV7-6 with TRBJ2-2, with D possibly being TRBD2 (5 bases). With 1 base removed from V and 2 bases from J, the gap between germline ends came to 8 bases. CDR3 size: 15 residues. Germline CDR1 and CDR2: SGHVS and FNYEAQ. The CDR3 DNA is TGTGCCAGCAGCTTAGGAGGGCTTAACACCGGGGAGCTGTTTTTT. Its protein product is CASSLGGLNTGELFF.

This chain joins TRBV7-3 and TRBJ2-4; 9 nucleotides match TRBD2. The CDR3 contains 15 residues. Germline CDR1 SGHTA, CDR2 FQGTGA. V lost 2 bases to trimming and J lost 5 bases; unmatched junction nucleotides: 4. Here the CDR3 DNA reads TGTGCCAGCAGCTTAGGGGTAGCGGGGGAAAACATTCAGTACTTC. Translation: CASSLGVAGENIQYF.

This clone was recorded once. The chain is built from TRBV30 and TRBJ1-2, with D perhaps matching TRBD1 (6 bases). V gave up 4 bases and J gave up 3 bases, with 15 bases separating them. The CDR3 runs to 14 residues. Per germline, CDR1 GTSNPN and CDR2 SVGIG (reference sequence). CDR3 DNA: TGTGCCTGGACTTCCTCAGGGGCCTACTATGGCTACACCTTC. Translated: CAWTSSGAYYGYTF.

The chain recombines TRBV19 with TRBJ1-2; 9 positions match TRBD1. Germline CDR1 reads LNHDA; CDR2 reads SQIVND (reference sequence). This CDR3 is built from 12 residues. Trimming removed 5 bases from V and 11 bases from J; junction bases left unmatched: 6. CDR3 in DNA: TGTGCCAGTAGTTCCGGGACAGGGATTTACACCTTC. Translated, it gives CASSSGTGIYTF.

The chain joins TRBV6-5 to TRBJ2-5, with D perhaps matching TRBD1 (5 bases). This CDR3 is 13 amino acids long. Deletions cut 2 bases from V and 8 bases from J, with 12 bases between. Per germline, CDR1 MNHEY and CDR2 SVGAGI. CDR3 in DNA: TGTGCCAGCAGTTACAGACAGCAATTCACCCAGTACTTC. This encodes CASSYRQQFTQYF.

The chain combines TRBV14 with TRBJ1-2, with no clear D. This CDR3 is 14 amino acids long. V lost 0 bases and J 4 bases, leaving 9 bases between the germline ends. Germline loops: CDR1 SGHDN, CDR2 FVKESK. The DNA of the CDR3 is TGTGCCAGCAGCCAAGATTTTAATATCTATGGCTACACCTTC. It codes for CASSQDFNIYGYTF.

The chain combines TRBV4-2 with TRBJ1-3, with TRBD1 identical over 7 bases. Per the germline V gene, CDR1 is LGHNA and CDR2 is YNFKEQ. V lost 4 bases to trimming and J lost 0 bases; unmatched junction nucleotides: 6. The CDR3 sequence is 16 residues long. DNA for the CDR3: TGTGCCAGCAGCCCGCGGACAGGCCACTCTGGAAACACCATATATTTT. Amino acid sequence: CASSPRTGHSGNTIYF.

CDR3 sequence: CASSLWGDRVPMNTEAFF. Written as DNA, the CDR3 is TGCGCCAGCAGCTTGTGGGGGGACAGGGTCCCCATGAACACTGAAGCTTTCTTT. V gene TRBV5-1 combines with J gene TRBJ1-1, with 9 bases lining up with TRBD1. The CDR3 runs to 18 residues. Germline CDR1 reads SGHRS; CDR2 reads YFSETQ. Trimming cost V 1 base and J 0 bases; bases outside gene matches: 10.